The 8 T cell receptor beta chains presented below share a single source sample, sequenced in a study of cytomegalovirus exposure and HLA in healthy donors. This PCR relied on a set of 60 Vbeta primers and 13 Jbeta primers. The repertoire was sequenced with immunoSEQ multiplex PCR; TCRdb's copy has only in-frame clones and lacks some. This table holds approximately 150,000 clones, around 75% found once. Sample: PBMCs. The source of these receptors is a male donor in good health and CMV-seronegative.

There are a few counts of this clone. J is TRBJ2-2 and V is TRBV6-5; D ambiguous. The germline V and J ends were trimmed by 5 bases and 1 base, with 8 bases remaining between them. Per the germline V gene, CDR1 is MNHEY and CDR2 is SVGAGI. The CDR3 is 14 amino acids. In nucleotides, the CDR3 is TGTGCCAGCAGTCACCCTAGGAACACCGGGGAGCTGTTTTTT. Its protein is CASSHPRNTGELFF.

This chain joins TRBV12-5 and TRBJ2-3, with 10 bases lining up with TRBD1. The CDR3 spans 12 residues. The trim removed 2 bases at V and 14 bases at J, leaving 4 bases unmatched. Per germline, CDR1 LGHNT and CDR2 FRNRAP. The CDR3 region is CASGLPGQGLYF. CDR3 DNA sequence: TGTGCTAGTGGTTTGCCGGGACAGGGGTTGTATTTT.

This chain connects TRBV2 to TRBJ2-3, with D perhaps matching TRBD2 (5 bases). There are 14 residues in the CDR3. Germline loops: CDR1 SNHLY, CDR2 FYNNEI. The V and J ends lost 4 bases and 0 bases respectively, with 8 bases between them. The DNA of the CDR3 is TGTGCCAGCAGTGTAAGCGGTAGCACAGATACGCAGTATTTT. Encoded protein: CASSVSGSTDTQYF. Using reference TRBV2 and TRBJ2-3 for the parts outside the CDR3, the full variable domain is EPEVTQTPSHQVTQMGQEVILRCVPISNHLYFYWYRQILGQKVEFLVSFYNNEISEKSEIFDDQFSVERPDGSNFTLKIRSTKLEDSAMYFCASSVSGSTDTQYFGPGTRLTVL.

In this sample, this clone turned up once. The J gene is TRBJ2-1, the V gene TRBV11-1, with D perhaps matching TRBD1 (5 bases). The V and J ends lost 0 bases and 2 bases respectively, with 11 bases between them. Germline lookup yields CDR1 SGHAT and CDR2 FQDESV (reference sequence). CDR3 length: 16 amino acids. The CDR3 DNA follows: TGTGCCAGCAGCTTAGCCCCCAGGGAAACCTACAATGAGCAGTTCTTC. It encodes CASSLAPRETYNEQFF.

The chain has TRBV19 and TRBJ2-6; D unclear. Per the germline V gene, CDR1 is LNHDA and CDR2 is SQIVND (reference sequence). With 3 bases removed from V and 1 base from J, the gap between germline ends came to 10 bases. This CDR3 comprises 16 residues. CDR3 bases: TGTGCCAGTAGTATTGGTTTTCAGTCTGGGGCCAACGTCCTGACTTTC. Its protein is CASSIGFQSGANVLTF.

The chain combines TRBV4-2 with TRBJ2-7, with 9 bases aligning to TRBD1. Germline trimming cut 4 bases from V and 2 bases from J; bases unmatched to any gene: 9. CDR1 and CDR2 from the germline V gene are LGHNA and YNFKEQ. The CDR3 runs 16 residues. For the CDR3, the DNA is TGTGCCAGCAGCCGGGGACAGGGAAGATTCGCCTACGAGCAGTACTTC. It yields the protein CASSRGQGRFAYEQYF.

This clone was seen only a few times. The chain couples TRBV30 to TRBJ2-5, with a weak D call TRBD2 (6 bases). Trimming shortened V by 1 base and J by 5 bases, and 14 bases separated the two germline ends. CDR3 size: 14 residues. Looked up from germline, CDR1 is GTSNPN and CDR2 is SVGIG (reference sequence). The CDR3 DNA follows: TGTGCCTGGAGTGAGAAACTGGAGGGGGAGACCCAGTACTTC. Residues: CAWSEKLEGETQYF. The variable domain in full, completed from reference TRBV30 and TRBJ2-5, reads SQTIHQWPATLVQPVGSPLSLECTVEGTSNPNLYWYRQAAGRGLQLLFYSVGIGQISSEVPQNLSASRPQDRQFILSSKKLLLSDSGFYLCAWSEKLEGETQYFGPGTRLLVL.

The rearrangement links TRBV29-1 to TRBJ2-7; possibly TRBD2 for D (6 bases). Per germline, CDR1 SQVTM and CDR2 ANQGSEA. Trimming removed 4 bases at V and 5 bases at J, with 15 bases between. CDR3 length: 13 residues. The DNA of the CDR3 is TGCAGCGTTGTAGGACTAAGCGACCACGAGCAGTACTTC. Protein: CSVVGLSDHEQYF.